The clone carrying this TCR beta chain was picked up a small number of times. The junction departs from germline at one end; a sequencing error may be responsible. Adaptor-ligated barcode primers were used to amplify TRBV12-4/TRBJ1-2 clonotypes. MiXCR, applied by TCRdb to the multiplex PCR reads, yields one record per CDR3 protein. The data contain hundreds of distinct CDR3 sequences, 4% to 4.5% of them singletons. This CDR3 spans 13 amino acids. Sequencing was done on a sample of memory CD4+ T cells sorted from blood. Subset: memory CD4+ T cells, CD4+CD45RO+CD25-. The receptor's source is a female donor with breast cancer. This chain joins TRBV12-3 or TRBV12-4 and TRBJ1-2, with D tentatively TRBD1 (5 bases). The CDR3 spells CASSPRGGGYTVF. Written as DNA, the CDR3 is TGTGCCAGCAGTCCTAGGGGTGGTGGCTACACCGTTTTC.